This paragraph covers one TCR beta chain sequence. These data belong to a study of blood T cell repertoires in COVID-19. About the study: Some COVID-19 samples were acute and others convalescent; all came from the United States, Italy and Spain. PBMCs, B-cell-depleted T cells, or T cells provided the cDNA or gDNA that made up the material.

The CDR3 sequence is 16 residues long. V was pared by 6 bases and J by 3 bases, with 10 bases of the junction left unmatched. Germline CDR1 and CDR2: MDHEN and SYDVKM. How the authors handled the data: Estimation of nucleated cell counts relied on the amplification of reference gene primers. TCRdb's copy holds only in-frame clones and misses some; the assay was immunoSEQ multiplex PCR. The D gene and trimming were derived from the DNA, and the V and J assignments and clone size from that table. The sample carries some 200,000 clones, 80% to 85% recorded once. The sequencing input was peripheral blood. The clonotype comes from a human donor with acute or convalescent COVID-19. The donor label of this sample is uncertain. The chain has TRBV28 and TRBJ2-7; 11 bases match TRBD2. In DNA, the CDR3 is TGTGCCAGCAGCACCTATAGCGGGAGGGCCCGCTACGAGCAGTACTTC. This gives the protein CASSTYSGRARYEQYF.